Shown below are 27 T cell receptor beta chains from a single sample sequenced in a study of blood T cell repertoires in COVID-19. Only in-frame clones appear in the TCRdb table, and some are missing; sequencing was by immunoSEQ multiplex PCR. Found here are about 290,000 clones, around four fifths of them singletons; the top ten hold around 4.1%. The material sequenced was peripheral blood. All receptors come from a woman aged 45-65 years with active or convalescent COVID-19.

This clone was counted between two and nine times. The gene calls are TRBV18 and TRBJ1-5; D call uncertain. Looked up from germline, CDR1 is KGHSH and CDR2 is LQKENI. V lost 2 bases and J 0 bases, leaving 5 bases between the germline ends. The CDR3 covers 14 residues. CDR3 nucleotide sequence: TGTGCCAGCTCACCAACACATAGCAATCAGCCCCAGCATTTT. It specifies CASSPTHSNQPQHF.

The J gene is TRBJ1-1, the V gene TRBV29-1, with D unresolved. The V gene's germline CDR1 is SQVTM and CDR2 ANQGSEA. Trimming took off 8 bases at V and 1 base at J, with 17 bases between the two ends. The CDR3 has 14 amino acids. The CDR3 bases are TGCAGCCCAGTCAAGGGTGGGAGGAACACTGAAGCTTTCTTT. Its protein is CSPVKGGRNTEAFF.

This chain joins TRBV7-6 and TRBJ2-5; 8 positions agree with TRBD1. V was pared by 3 bases and J by 5 bases, with 2 bases of the junction left unmatched. The germline gives CDR1 SGHVS, CDR2 FNYEAQ. The CDR3 is 13 amino acids. The CDR3 protein is CASSFHRGETQYF. The DNA of the CDR3 is TGTGCCAGCAGCTTTCACAGGGGGGAGACCCAGTACTTC.

J is TRBJ1-3 and V is TRBV15, with 8 bases lining up with TRBD1. Germline loops: CDR1 LNHNV, CDR2 YYDKDF (reference sequence). With 2 bases clipped from V and 4 bases from J, the junction kept 7 bases outside the gene matches. The length of the CDR3 is 16 residues. This CDR3 is CATSRRTGTGGNTIYF. In DNA form, the CDR3 reads TGTGCCACCAGCAGACGGACAGGGACTGGGGGAAACACCATATATTTT. The whole variable domain, remainder taken from reference TRBV15 and TRBJ1-3, is DAMVIQNPRYQVTQFGKPVTLSCSQTLNHNVMYWYQQKSSQAPKLLFHYYDKDFNNEADTPDNFQSRRPNTSFCFLDIRSPGLGDTAMYLCATSRRTGTGGNTIYFGEGSWLTVV.

The chain uses TRBV11-2 and TRBJ2-5, with D tentatively TRBD2 (6 bases). This CDR3 has 16 residues. V shed 0 bases and J shed 3 bases, with 14 bases lying between them. Germline V gene lookup returns CDR1 SGHAT and CDR2 FQNNGV. DNA for the CDR3: TGTGCCAGCAGCTTAGATTCTGGCGGGATAGAAGAGACCCAGTACTTC. Protein sequence: CASSLDSGGIEETQYF.

The rearrangement joins TRBV6-5 to TRBJ1-2; D gene unclear. The CDR3 runs to 10 residues. Trimming removed 10 bases from V and 12 bases from J, with 15 bases in between. Germline loops: CDR1 MNHEY, CDR2 SVGAGI. The CDR3 is CATAARGHTF. CDR3 sequence (DNA): TGTGCCACCGCGGCCCGCGGCCACACCTTC.

The V gene is TRBV7-3, the J gene TRBJ1-5; TRBD1 is a possible D gene (5 bases). The V gene lost 5 bases and the J gene lost 6 bases, with 14 bases spanning the gap. Germline lookup yields CDR1 SGHTA and CDR2 FQGTGA. CDR3 size: 14 residues. CDR3 protein: CASSQVGGGQPQHF. In nucleotides, the CDR3 is TGTGCCAGCAGCCAGGTTGGGGGAGGTCAGCCCCAGCATTTT.

The V and J genes are TRBV6-5 and TRBJ2-7; D is perhaps TRBD2 (5 bases). Germline assignment: CDR1 MNHEY and CDR2 SVGAGI. The V gene lost 8 bases and the J gene lost 0 bases, with 8 bases spanning the gap. The CDR3 runs to 12 residues. The CDR3 bases are TGTGCCAGCGTTAGCGACTCCTACGAGCAGTACTTC. The encoded protein is CASVSDSYEQYF.

This clone was seen just once. The chain combines TRBV5-5 with TRBJ2-7, with 12 bases identical to TRBD2. The CDR3 has 15 amino acids. Losses at the gene ends were 3 bases for V and 2 bases for J; bases not matched to a gene: 3. Germline CDR1 SGHKS, CDR2 YYEKEE (reference sequence). This CDR3 reads CASSSTSGSPYEQYF. In nucleotides, the CDR3 is TGTGCCAGCAGCTCGACTAGCGGGAGTCCCTACGAGCAGTACTTC. Drawing the rest from reference TRBV5-5 and TRBJ2-7, the complete variable domain is DAGVTQSPTHLIKTRGQQVTLRCSPISGHKSVSWYQQVLGQGPQFIFQYYEKEERGRGNFPDRFSARQFPNYSSELNVNALLLGDSALYLCASSSTSGSPYEQYFGPGTRLTVT.

This clone has only a few counts. The chain couples TRBV5-1 to TRBJ2-6; D remains ambiguous. CDR3 length: 14 amino acids. Germline CDR1 and CDR2: SGHRS and YFSETQ. V lost 3 bases to trimming and J lost 3 bases, with 7 bases between them. Written as DNA, the CDR3 is TGCGCCAGCAGCTCGGTCGGTGGGGCCAACGTCCTGACTTTC. The encoded protein is CASSSVGGANVLTF.

This clone came up a few times. This sequence joins TRBV5-3 and TRBJ1-3; D perhaps matches TRBD1 (6 bases). TRBV5-3 is sorted into the ORF group, with uncertain function. The V end was cut by 8 bases, the J end by 0 bases, with 12 bases between. The CDR3 is 14 amino acids. DNA of the CDR3: TGTGCCAGTCTACTAGGGGGCTCTGGAAACACCATATATTTT. Its translation is CASLLGGSGNTIYF.

The CDR3 sequence is CASSVGGSGYNEQFF. CDR3 bases: TGTGCCAGCAGCGTAGGCGGGAGTGGCTACAATGAGCAGTTCTTC. The J gene is TRBJ2-1, the V gene TRBV9; TRBD2 matches 7 bases. The CDR3 totals 15 residues. V lost 0 bases and J lost 3; bases outside the gene matches: 3. The germline V gene has CDR1 SGDLS and CDR2 YYNGEE.

On this clone: Other DNA variants within this sample encode the same CDR3. The V and J genes are TRBV18 and TRBJ2-7; tentatively, D is TRBD1 (6 bases). The CDR3 has 13 amino acids. Germline CDR1 KGHSH, CDR2 LQKENI. V shed 2 bases and J shed 2 bases, with 7 bases lying between them. CDR3 coding DNA: TGTGCCAGCTCACCAGGACAGACCTACGAGCAGTACTTC. It yields the protein CASSPGQTYEQYF.

V usage is TRBV12-3 or TRBV12-4 and J usage is TRBJ1-5; the D is unclear. The germline V and J ends were trimmed by 6 bases and 6 bases, with 9 bases remaining between them. The CDR3 runs to 12 residues. The CDR3 DNA is TGTGCCAGCAGCGCGAGAGGTCAGCCCCAGCATTTT. Its protein product is CASSARGQPQHF.

With regard to this clone: Mismatch with germline at one junction end may stem from a read error. The V call is TRBV11-2, the J call TRBJ1-2; tentatively, D is TRBD1 (6 bases). Germline V gene sequence: CDR1 SGHAT, CDR2 FQNNGV. The CDR3 runs 12 residues. The CDR3 DNA reads as TGTGCCAGCAGCTTAGATATGGGGGCCGCGGTCTTC. Translated: CASSLDMGAAVF.

The V and J genes are TRBV10-3 and TRBJ2-6; D perhaps matches TRBD1 (5 bases). This CDR3 spans 16 amino acids. Between the trimmed V and J ends, which lost 0 bases and 4 bases, there was a span of 10 bases. From germline, CDR1 is ENHRY and CDR2 SYGVKD. The CDR3 coding sequence is TGTGCCATCAGTGAGTCGATTGGGGCGGGGGCCAACGTCCTGACTTTC. Its translation is CAISESIGAGANVLTF.

V gene TRBV7-2 combines with J gene TRBJ1-1; 8 nucleotides agree with TRBD1. Losses at the gene ends were 4 bases for V and 3 bases for J; bases not matched to a gene: 7. Per the germline V gene, CDR1 is SGHTA and CDR2 is FQGNSA. There are 15 residues in the CDR3. The CDR3 nucleotides are TGTGCCAGCAGCTACCCGGACAGGGTGGACACTGAAGCTTTCTTT. Its protein product is CASSYPDRVDTEAFF.

The chain has TRBV30 and TRBJ2-7, with unresolved D. The CDR3 is made up of 12 amino acids. The V and J ends lost 5 bases and 0 bases respectively, with 8 bases between them. Per germline, CDR1 GTSNPN and CDR2 SVGIG (reference sequence). CDR3 residues: CAWGRSSYEQYF. The CDR3 region has the DNA TGTGCCTGGGGACGGAGCTCCTACGAGCAGTACTTC.

The rearrangement joins TRBV3-1 (or the pseudogene TRBV3-2) to TRBJ2-1; tentatively, D is TRBD1 (5 bases). The ends were cut back, 0 bases at V and 0 bases at J, with 18 bases in the middle. The germline V gene has CDR1 LGHDT and CDR2 YNNKEL (reference sequence). CDR3 length: 19 amino acids. The CDR3 spells CASSQEIIRGATSYNEQFF. In DNA, the CDR3 is TGTGCCAGCAGCCAAGAGATCATCCGTGGGGCTACCTCCTACAATGAGCAGTTCTTC.

The chain links TRBV6-2 or TRBV6-3 to TRBJ2-7; D is possibly TRBD2 (6 bases). V was shortened by 6 bases and J by 7 bases, with 16 bases between the two germline ends. CDR1 MNHEY and CDR2 SVGEGT come from the germline V gene. CDR3 length: 13 residues. Here the CDR3 reads CASSLWMREEQYF. In DNA, the CDR3 is TGTGCCAGCAGCCTTTGGATGCGGGAAGAGCAGTACTTC.

This clone was detected once. The chain recombines TRBV5-1 with TRBJ1-1; unclear D gene. Trimming removed 3 bases from V and 0 bases from J, with 15 bases in between. This CDR3 comprises 16 residues. The germline V gene encodes CDR1 SGHRS and CDR2 YFSETQ. The CDR3 loop reads CASSSYRGNVNTEAFF. The CDR3 coding sequence is TGCGCCAGCAGCTCCTATCGCGGCAACGTGAACACTGAAGCTTTCTTT.

This sequence joins TRBV5-6 and TRBJ2-1; TRBD2 agrees at 11 bases. Germline V gives CDR1 SGHDT, CDR2 YYEEEE. V shed 6 bases and J 7 bases; nucleotides not matched to a gene: 9. This CDR3 has 15 residues. The CDR3 sequence is CASTYIAGGGNEQFF. CDR3 nucleotide sequence: TGTGCCAGCACCTACATAGCGGGAGGGGGTAATGAGCAGTTCTTC.

The V gene is TRBV6-2 or TRBV6-3, the J gene TRBJ1-2; 9 bases match TRBD1. The V segment lost 6 bases and the J segment 3 bases; nucleotides outside the gene matches: 5. Germline loops: CDR1 MNHEY, CDR2 SVGEGT. This CDR3 has 14 residues. CDR3 nucleotide sequence: TGTGCCAGCAGCCAGGACAGGGGACACTATGGCTACACCTTC. It codes for CASSQDRGHYGYTF.

A single count supports this clone. This sequence joins TRBV6-1 and TRBJ2-7; TRBD1 aligns across 8 bases. Per germline, CDR1 MNHNS and CDR2 SASEGT. J gave up 6 bases and V 2 bases, and 3 bases lay outside the gene matches. The CDR3 length is 13 residues. This CDR3 is CASSEIQGGEQYF. The CDR3 DNA reads as TGTGCCAGCAGTGAAATACAGGGGGGCGAGCAGTACTTC.

The rearrangement joins TRBV6-2 or TRBV6-3 to TRBJ2-4, with a tentative D call TRBD2 (5 bases). The V gene lost 0 bases and the J gene lost 3 bases, with 6 bases spanning the gap. The length of the CDR3 is 14 residues. Germline V CDR1 and CDR2: MNHEY, SVGEGT. The CDR3 DNA reads as TGTGCCAGCAGTTACTCGGGGAGCAAAAACATTCAGTACTTC. Amino acid sequence: CASSYSGSKNIQYF.

The chain has TRBV28 and TRBJ1-1, with TRBD1 identical over 7 bases. This CDR3 is built from 14 residues. Trimming at V came to 5 bases and at J to 5 bases, leaving 8 bases not matched to a gene. Per germline, CDR1 MDHEN and CDR2 SYDVKM. The CDR3 region is CASSLDRVVTEAFF. In DNA, the CDR3 is TGTGCCAGCAGTCTCGACAGGGTCGTAACTGAAGCTTTCTTT.

Only one count was recorded for this clone. The gene calls are TRBV6-5 and TRBJ1-1; TRBD1 agrees at 8 bases. Losses at the gene ends were 10 bases for V and 1 base for J; bases not matched to a gene: 5. Per germline, CDR1 MNHEY and CDR2 SVGAGI. This CDR3 is 13 amino acids long. The CDR3 DNA follows: TGTGCCACTACGGGACAGGCGAACACTGAAGCTTTCTTT. Residues: CATTGQANTEAFF.